The rows below give T cell receptor beta chains drawn from one sample of a study of T cells in localized non-small cell lung cancer. Only in-frame clones appear in the TCRdb table, and some are missing; sequencing was by immunoSEQ multiplex PCR. The repertoire holds tens of thousands of clones, with about nine tenths as singletons. The material sequenced was peripheral blood, taken before any cancer treatment. All receptors come from a man aged 35-69 years with stage I squamous cell lung carcinoma. Each CDR3 is given without its conserved first and last residue.

J | V | CDR3
TRBJ1-6 | TRBV19 | ASSIVEGSSPLH
TRBJ2-5 | TRBV25-1 | ASSEGGLETQY
TRBJ1-3 | TRBV5-1 | ASSQLATGPGNTIY
TRBJ1-2 | TRBV6-1 | ASEGQGVEGYT
TRBJ2-4 | TRBV19 | ASSKGQGNKNIQY
TRBJ1-5 | TRBV2 | ASSELGTGTGNQPQH
TRBJ1-1 | TRBV11-2 | ASSIGGGYTEAF
TRBJ2-3 | TRBV5-1 | ASRGTGRGGTDTQY
TRBJ1-1 | TRBV5-1 | ASSHGTGSEAF
TRBJ2-3 | TRBV27 | ASSLLGGFSGTDTQY
TRBJ1-2 | TRBV14 | ASSQGLHYGYT
TRBJ2-3 | TRBV18 | ASSPGRARSGTDTQY
TRBJ1-6 | TRBV27 | ASSLGPPLAGGNSPLH
TRBJ2-1 | TRBV19 | ASRGQIYNEQF
TRBJ2-5 | TRBV6-6 | ASSYSGLAGVETQY
TRBJ1-5 | TRBV4-2 | ASSQGGGTMSNQPQH
TRBJ1-1 | TRBV7-8 | ASSLADRFSTEAF
TRBJ2-7 | TRBV5-1 | ASSLAGPGNEQY
TRBJ1-3 | TRBV5-5 | ASSLVGRPSSGNTIY
TRBJ1-2 | TRBV4-3 | ASSPRTPSNYGYT
TRBJ2-7 | TRBV21-1 | ASSIPDGSYEQY
TRBJ1-1 | TRBV9 | ASSAPGGRNTEAF
TRBJ2-1 | TRBV9 | ASSVVSLGTPYNEQF
TRBJ2-7 | TRBV7-3 | ASSSDREGEQY
TRBJ2-2 | TRBV7-9 | ASSLRPLNTGELF
TRBJ1-2 | TRBV10-3 | AISESPGSYGYT
TRBJ2-1 | TRBV7-9 | ASSLGGAHYNEQF
TRBJ1-5 | TRBV15 | ATSRDQVRGSNQPQH
TRBJ1-5 | TRBV6-5 | ASSRDRGNNQPQH
TRBJ1-1 | TRBV29-1 | SVWGARTEAF
TRBJ1-4 | TRBV7-9 | ASSLRQTGLNEKLF
TRBJ1-2 | TRBV15 | ATSRGSYGYT
TRBJ2-5 | TRBV11-2 | ATSGGHGETQY
TRBJ2-1 | TRBV7-3 | ASSPSGGAGDEQF
TRBJ2-5 | TRBV5-1 | ASSLRWATGAAQY
TRBJ2-7 | TRBV18 | ASSPSPYEQY
TRBJ1-1 | TRBV20-1 | TPTTNTEAF
TRBJ1-5 | TRBV6-5 | ASRDREWGQPQH
TRBJ2-7 | TRBV5-5 | ASSLGSRSYEQY
TRBJ1-1 | TRBV6-1 | ASSGHIGKVTEAF
TRBJ1-1 | TRBV7-9 | ASTLQGPNTEAF
TRBJ1-5 | TRBV7-8 | ASSLRGVGAPQPQH
TRBJ2-5 | TRBV27 | ASSLFKEGAQY
TRBJ2-5 | TRBV29-1 | SVVRVGGETQY
TRBJ2-2 | TRBV11-3 | ASSLDLPTDTYTGELF
TRBJ1-6 | TRBV18 | ASSPQGSGNSPLH
TRBJ1-6 | TRBV6-6 | ASSYQRQGRSPLH
TRBJ2-1 | TRBV4-1 | ASSQDMNEQF